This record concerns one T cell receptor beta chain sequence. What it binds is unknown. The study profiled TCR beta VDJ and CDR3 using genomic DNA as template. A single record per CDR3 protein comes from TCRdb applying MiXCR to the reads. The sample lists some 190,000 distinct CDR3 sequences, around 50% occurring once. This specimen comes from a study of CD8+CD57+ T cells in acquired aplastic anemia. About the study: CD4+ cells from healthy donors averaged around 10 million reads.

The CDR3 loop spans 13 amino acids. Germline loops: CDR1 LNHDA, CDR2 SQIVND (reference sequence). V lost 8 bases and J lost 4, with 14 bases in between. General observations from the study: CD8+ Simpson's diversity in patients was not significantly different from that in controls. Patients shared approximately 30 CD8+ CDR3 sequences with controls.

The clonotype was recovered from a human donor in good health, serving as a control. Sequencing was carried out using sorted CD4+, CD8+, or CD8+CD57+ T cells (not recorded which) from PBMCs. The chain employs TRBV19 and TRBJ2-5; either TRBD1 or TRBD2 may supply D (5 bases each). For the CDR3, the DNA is TGTGCCAGTTGCCAGGGAGTTAGAGAGACCCAGTACTTC. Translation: CASCQGVRETQYF.